The T cell receptor beta chain described here comes from a study of T cell responses to AZD1222 COVID-19 vaccine. Worth noting for this clone: This specimen includes other DNA sequences encoding the same CDR3.

The V segment lost 3 bases and the J segment 2 bases; nucleotides outside the gene matches: 2. Germline CDR1 reads SGHRS; CDR2 reads YFSETQ. CDR3 size: 14 residues. Only in-frame clones appear in the TCRdb table, and some are missing; sequencing was by immunoSEQ multiplex PCR. This sample has around 190,000 clones; 80% to 95% occur once, and the top ten carry 1.5% to 2%. Sequencing used peripheral blood, obtained 28 days after the second AZD1222 dose. The TCR sequence derives from an adult who received the AZD1222 COVID-19 vaccine. The chain has TRBV5-1 and TRBJ1-3, with 7 bases identical to TRBD1. DNA for the CDR3: TGCGCCAGCAGCTCAGGGGGTACTGGAAACACCATATATTTT. Translation: CASSSGGTGNTIYF.